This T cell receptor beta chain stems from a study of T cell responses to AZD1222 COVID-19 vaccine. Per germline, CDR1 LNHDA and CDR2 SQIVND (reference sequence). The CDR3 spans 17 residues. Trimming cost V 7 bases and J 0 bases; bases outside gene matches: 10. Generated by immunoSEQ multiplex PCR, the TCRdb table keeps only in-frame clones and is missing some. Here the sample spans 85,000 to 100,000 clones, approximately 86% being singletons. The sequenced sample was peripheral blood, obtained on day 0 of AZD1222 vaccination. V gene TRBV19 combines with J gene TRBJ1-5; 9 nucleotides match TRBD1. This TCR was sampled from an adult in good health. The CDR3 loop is CASTTTGTGSSNQPQHF. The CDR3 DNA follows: TGTGCCAGTACCACCACCGGGACAGGGAGTAGCAATCAGCCCCAGCATTTT.